This TCR beta chain was captured in a study of T-cell reconstitution after alpha-beta-depleted transplantation in children. Study-level points and caveats: A year post-transplant, T-cell counts and diversity derived mostly from newly produced T cells. Several hundred expanded graft clones reportedly gave rise to the alpha-beta T cells present about two months after transplant. High day-60 TCRbeta diversity in some patients came from surviving recipient T cells and thymic progenitors.

The CDR3 runs to 15 residues. The V and J ends lost 0 bases and 0 bases respectively, with 7 bases between them. Germline CDR1 reads SGHRS; CDR2 reads YFSETQ. This clonotype was seen a handful of times. Its antigen remains unknown. Unique molecular identifiers were built into the TCRbeta library. In TCRdb, the PCR reads were re-called with MiXCR into one record per CDR3 protein. The sample holds about 870,000 distinct CDR3 sequences, approximately 15% seen once. The V call is TRBV5-1, the J call TRBJ2-1; D uncertain. The clonotype comes from a male patient younger than 18 who had a stem cell transplant for acute lymphoblastic leukemia, so the T cells may come from the graft donor. This material consisted of PBMCs, mostly from graft donor cells, taken 360 days after TCRalphabeta/CD19-depleted stem cell transplant. This chain's CDR3 is CASSLGANSYNEQFF. The CDR3 region has the DNA TGCGCCAGCAGCTTGGGGGCGAACTCCTACAATGAGCAGTTCTTC.